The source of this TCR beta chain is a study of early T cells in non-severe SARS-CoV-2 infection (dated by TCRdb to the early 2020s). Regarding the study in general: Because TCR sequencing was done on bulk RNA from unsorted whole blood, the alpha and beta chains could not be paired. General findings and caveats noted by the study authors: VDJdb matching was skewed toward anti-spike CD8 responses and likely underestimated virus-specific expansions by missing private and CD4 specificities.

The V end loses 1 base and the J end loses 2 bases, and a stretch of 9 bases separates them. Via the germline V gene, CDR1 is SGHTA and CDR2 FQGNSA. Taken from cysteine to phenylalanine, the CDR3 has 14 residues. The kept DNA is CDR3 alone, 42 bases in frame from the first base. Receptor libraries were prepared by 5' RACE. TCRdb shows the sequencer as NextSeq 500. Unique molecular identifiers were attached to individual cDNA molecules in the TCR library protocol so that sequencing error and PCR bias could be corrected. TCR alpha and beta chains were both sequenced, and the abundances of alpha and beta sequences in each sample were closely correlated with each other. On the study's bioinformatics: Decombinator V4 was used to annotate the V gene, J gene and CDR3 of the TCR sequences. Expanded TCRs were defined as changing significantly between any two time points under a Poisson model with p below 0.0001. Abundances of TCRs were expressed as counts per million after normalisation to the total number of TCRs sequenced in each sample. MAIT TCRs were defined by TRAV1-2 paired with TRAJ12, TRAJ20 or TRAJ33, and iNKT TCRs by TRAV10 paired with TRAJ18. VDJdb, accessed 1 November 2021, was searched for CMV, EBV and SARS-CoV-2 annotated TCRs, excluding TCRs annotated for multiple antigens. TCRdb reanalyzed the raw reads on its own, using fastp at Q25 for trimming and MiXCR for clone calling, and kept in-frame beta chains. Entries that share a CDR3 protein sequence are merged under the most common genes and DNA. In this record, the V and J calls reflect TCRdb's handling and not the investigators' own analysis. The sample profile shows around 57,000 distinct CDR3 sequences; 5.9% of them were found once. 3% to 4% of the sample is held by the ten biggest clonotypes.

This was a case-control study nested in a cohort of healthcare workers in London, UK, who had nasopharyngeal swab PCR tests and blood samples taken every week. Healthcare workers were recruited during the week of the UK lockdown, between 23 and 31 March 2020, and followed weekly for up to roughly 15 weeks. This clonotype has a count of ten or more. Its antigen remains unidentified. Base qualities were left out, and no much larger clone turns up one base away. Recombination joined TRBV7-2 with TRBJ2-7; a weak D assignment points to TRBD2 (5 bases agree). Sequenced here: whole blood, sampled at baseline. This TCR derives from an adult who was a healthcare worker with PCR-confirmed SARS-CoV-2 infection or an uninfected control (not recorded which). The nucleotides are TGTGCCAGCAGCTTAGGCGGGTATACCTACGAGCAGTACTTC. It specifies CASSLGGYTYEQYF.